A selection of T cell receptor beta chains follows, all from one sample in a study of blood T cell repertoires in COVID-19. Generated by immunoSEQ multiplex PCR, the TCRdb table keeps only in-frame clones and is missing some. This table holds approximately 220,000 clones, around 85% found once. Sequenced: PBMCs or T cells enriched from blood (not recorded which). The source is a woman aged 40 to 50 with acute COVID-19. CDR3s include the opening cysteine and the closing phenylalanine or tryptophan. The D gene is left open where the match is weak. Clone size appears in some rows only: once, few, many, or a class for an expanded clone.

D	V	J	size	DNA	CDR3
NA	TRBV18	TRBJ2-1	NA	TGTGCCAGCTCTCCCGGACAGCGGACTTACACGAAGCAGTTCTTC	CASSPGQRTYTKQFF
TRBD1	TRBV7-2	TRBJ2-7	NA	TGTGCCAGCAGCTTAGGAGCGACAGGGTGGTCAGCCTACGAGCAGTACTTC	CASSLGATGWSAYEQYF
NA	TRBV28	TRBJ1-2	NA	TGTGCCAGCAGTACCCAGACAGATATCTATGGCTACACCTTC	CASSTQTDIYGYTF
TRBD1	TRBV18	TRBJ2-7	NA	TGTGCCAGCTCCACGGGGGGACAGGGGACCTACGAGCAGTACTTC	CASSTGGQGTYEQYF
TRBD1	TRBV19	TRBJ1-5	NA	TGTGCCAGTAGTCTACCTCCCGGGACAGAAATCGCTAGCAATCAGCCCCAGCATTTT	CASSLPPGTEIASNQPQHF
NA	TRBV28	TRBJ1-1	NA	TGTGCCAGCAGTTCTTTGAGTAACACTGAAGCTTTCTTT	CASSSLSNTEAFF
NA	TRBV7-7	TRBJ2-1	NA	TGTGCCAGCAGCTTCAATTATAGGCAGTTCTTC	CASSFNYRQFF
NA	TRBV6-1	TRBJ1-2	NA	TGTGCCAGCAGTGAAGACAGGCCCCTGTATGATGGCTACACCTTC	CASSEDRPLYDGYTF
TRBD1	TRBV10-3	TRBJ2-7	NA	TGTGCTTCCGGGACAGGGGGATTCGAGCAGTACTTC	CASGTGGFEQYF
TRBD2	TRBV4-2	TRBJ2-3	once	TGTGCCAGCAGTTCGGGACTAGCGAACACAGATACGCAGTATTTT	CASSSGLANTDTQYF
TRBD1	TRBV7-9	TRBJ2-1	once	TGTGCCAGCAGCTTAGAAAGGGACAGGGGAGTTCCTGAGCAGTTCTTC	CASSLERDRGVPEQFF
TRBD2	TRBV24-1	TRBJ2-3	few	TGTGCCACCAGTGAGGGCGGGAGGCGCACAGATACGCAGTATTTT	CATSEGGRRTDTQYF
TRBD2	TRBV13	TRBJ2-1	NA	TGTGCCAGCAGCCGAAGAGCGGGAGGGCCGGGCAATGAGCAGTTCTTC	CASSRRAGGPGNEQFF